This T cell receptor (beta chain) was captured in a study of blood T cell repertoires in COVID-19. This CDR3 has 15 residues. V shed 0 bases and J 2 bases; nucleotides not matched to a gene: 4. Germline CDR1 and CDR2: SGHRS and YFSETQ. Followed over time, Seattle patients had been enrolled while infection was active. The table came from immunoSEQ multiplex PCR; TCRdb's copy has only in-frame clones and leaves some out. This sample carries about 250,000 clones, 70% to 90% of them seen once, and the ten largest clones take 4.5% to 5.5%. The V and J genes are TRBV5-1 and TRBJ1-2, with 7 bases lining up with TRBD1. The clonotype comes from a man aged 45-65 years with COVID-19, enrolled during active disease. Sequenced material: peripheral blood. CDR3: CASSLERGPNYGYTF. CDR3 in DNA: TGCGCCAGCAGCTTGGAGAGGGGGCCAAACTATGGCTACACCTTC.